These 20 T cell receptor beta chains were all obtained from the same sample, sequenced in a study of blood T cell repertoires in COVID-19 (dated by TCRdb to about 2020). Library generation was performed with the immunoSEQ multiplex PCR assay. Here the immuneACCESS table is served through TCRdb, limited to in-frame sequences with V and J called. Missing clones are a known gap in these copies; in checked studies unresolved V genes cover under half, and the rest lacks a known reason. The sample table holds approximately 230,000 clones, of which more than 75% were seen once. The ten largest clones represent about 1.7% of the sample. The specimen sequenced was PBMCs or T cells enriched from blood (not recorded which). The receptor set was obtained from a man aged 40-50 years who had recovered from COVID-19.

V and J are TRBV5-1 and TRBJ2-1; TRBD1 agrees at 8 bases. Germline loops: CDR1 SGHRS, CDR2 YFSETQ. This CDR3 has 14 residues. V shed 3 bases, J shed 13 bases, and the junction held 12 bases outside the gene matches. The CDR3 is CASSSAPQTGVQFF. CDR3 DNA sequence: TGCGCCAGCAGCTCCGCGCCCCAGACAGGGGTCCAGTTCTTC.

This clone was recorded only once. V usage is TRBV19 and J usage is TRBJ2-3; D gene unclear. CDR3 length: 14 amino acids. Germline CDR1 and CDR2: LNHDA and SQIVND (reference sequence). Trimming stripped 6 bases from V and 4 bases from J, with 14 bases between. The CDR3 DNA sequence: TGTGCCAGTAGCCCCGGGTTCGAGTCAGATACGCAGTATTTT. Translated, it gives CASSPGFESDTQYF.

The CDR3 region has the DNA TGTGCCAGCAGCCCCCGAAAAAACCCGGTCCCCAGGGGAGACAATGAGCAGTTCTTC. Translated: CASSPRKNPVPRGDNEQFF. The J gene is TRBJ2-1, the V gene TRBV11-3, with D possibly TRBD1 on 6 matching bases. Trimming took off 5 bases at V and 5 bases at J, with 28 bases between the two ends. This CDR3 is 19 amino acids long. Per the germline V gene, CDR1 is SGHNT and CDR2 is YENEEA.

CDR3 DNA sequence: TGTGCCAGCAGTTTATCAATACCCGGACAGACCTACGAGCAGTACTTC. Translated, it gives CASSLSIPGQTYEQYF. The gene calls are TRBV27 and TRBJ2-7, with D perhaps TRBD1 (6 bases). V lost 0 bases and J lost 2, with 14 bases in between. CDR3 size: 16 residues. Germline values: CDR1 MNHEY, CDR2 SMNVEV (reference sequence).

The chain is built from TRBV6-2 or TRBV6-3 and TRBJ2-7, with D uncertain. This CDR3 is 12 amino acids long. Germline V gene sequence: CDR1 MNHEY, CDR2 SVGEGT. The V gene lost 4 bases and the J gene lost 1 base, with 5 bases spanning the gap. The CDR3 region is CASSLTSYEQYF. The CDR3 DNA sequence: TGTGCCAGCAGTTTGACTTCCTACGAGCAGTACTTC.

The chain combines TRBV3-1 (or the pseudogene TRBV3-2) with TRBJ2-1; 7 bases match TRBD2. Germline V lookup: CDR1 LGHDT, CDR2 YNNKEL (reference sequence). With 8 bases clipped from V and 4 bases from J, the junction kept 11 bases outside the gene matches. The length of the CDR3 is 15 residues. The CDR3 spells CASQHDPSGYNEQFF. The CDR3 DNA follows: TGTGCCAGCCAACATGATCCTAGCGGTTACAATGAGCAGTTCTTC.

The V and J genes are TRBV28 and TRBJ2-3; 8 positions match TRBD1. This CDR3 has 15 residues. Per the germline V gene, CDR1 is MDHEN and CDR2 is SYDVKM. V was clipped by 2 bases and J by 8 bases; unmatched bases: 9. CDR3 loop: CASSLVGRGQGTQYF. CDR3 bases: TGTGCCAGCAGTTTAGTCGGCAGGGGGCAAGGTACGCAGTATTTT. The full variable domain, its missing parts supplied by reference TRBV28 and TRBJ2-3, is DVKVTQSSRYLVKRTGEKVFLECVQDMDHENMFWYRQDPGLGLRLIYFSYDVKMKEKGDIPEGYSVSREKKERFSLILESASTNQTSMYLCASSLVGRGQGTQYFGPGTRLTVL.

The count of this clone is one. V gene TRBV5-4 combines with J gene TRBJ2-3; 10 bases map to TRBD2. The trim removed 4 bases at V and 0 bases at J, leaving 8 bases unmatched. Germline CDR1 is SGHNT and CDR2 is YYREEE (reference sequence). The CDR3 spans 17 residues. The CDR3 sequence is CASSRPTSGASTDTQYF. CDR3 in DNA: TGTGCCAGCAGCCGTCCCACTAGCGGGGCTAGCACAGATACGCAGTATTTT.

A few counts support this clone. This chain joins TRBV5-1 and TRBJ1-2; TRBD1 is a possible D gene (5 bases). The CDR3 contains 15 residues. CDR1 and CDR2 (germline): SGHRS, YFSETQ. V dropped 3 bases and J dropped 2 bases, with 14 bases sitting between them. CDR3 region: CASSYPREGNYGYTF. DNA for the CDR3: TGCGCCAGCAGCTACCCCCGGGAGGGGAACTATGGCTACACCTTC. Looking up the rest from reference TRBV5-1 and TRBJ1-2 gives the full variable domain: KAGVTQTPRYLIKTRGQQVTLSCSPISGHRSVSWYQQTPGQGLQFLFEYFSETQRNKGNFPGRFSGRQFSNSRSEMNVSTLELGDSALYLCASSYPREGNYGYTFGSGTRLTVV.

The V call is TRBV4-1, the J call TRBJ1-2; D not certain. V shed 2 bases and J shed 2 bases, with 15 bases lying between them. This CDR3 contains 16 residues. Germline V CDR1 and CDR2: MGHRA, YSYEKL. CDR3: CASSQRIVLMNYGYTF. CDR3 sequence (DNA): TGCGCCAGCAGCCAAAGAATCGTACTGATGAACTATGGCTACACCTTC.

The V call is TRBV4-3, the J call TRBJ2-3; D is possibly TRBD2 (6 bases). This CDR3 is built from 16 residues. V was cut by 1 base and J by 5 bases, with 16 bases left in between. Germline V gene lookup returns CDR1 LGHNA and CDR2 YSLEER. This CDR3 reads CASSQVYSAGGDTQYF. The CDR3 region has the DNA TGCGCCAGCAGCCAAGTCTATTCCGCCGGGGGAGATACGCAGTATTTT.

This chain links TRBV7-9 with TRBJ2-7; 9 bases match TRBD2. Losses at the gene ends were 3 bases for V and 3 bases for J; bases not matched to a gene: 6. CDR3 size: 15 residues. Germline assignment: CDR1 SEHNR and CDR2 FQNEAQ (reference sequence). The CDR3: CASSFPSGRIYEQYF. CDR3 coding DNA: TGTGCCAGCAGCTTTCCGAGCGGGAGGATCTACGAGCAGTACTTC.

V gene TRBV30 combines with J gene TRBJ1-1, with D maybe TRBD1 (5 bases). Trimming took off 7 bases at V and 2 bases at J, with 23 bases between the two ends. The length of the CDR3 is 16 residues. Germline CDR1 is GTSNPN and CDR2 is SVGIG (reference sequence). The DNA of the CDR3 is TGTGCCTTAGACCGAGATAGGGGTTATCGAAACACTGAAGCTTTCTTT. Amino acid sequence: CALDRDRGYRNTEAFF.

This rearrangement joins TRBV9 to TRBJ2-7; D is possibly TRBD1 (5 bases). The CDR3 spans 14 residues. The V gene lost 4 bases and the J gene lost 6 bases, with 17 bases spanning the gap. The germline gives CDR1 SGDLS, CDR2 YYNGEE. In DNA form, the CDR3 reads TGTGCCAGCAGCCCCACCGTGGGGCCTGGCGAGCAGTACTTC. As protein: CASSPTVGPGEQYF.

This clone was seen just once. The chain has TRBV5-5 and TRBJ1-1, with D unresolved. The CDR3 runs to 11 residues. Deletions cut 0 bases from V and 7 bases from J, with 4 bases between. The germline V gene has CDR1 SGHKS and CDR2 YYEKEE (reference sequence). For the CDR3, the DNA is TGTGCCAGCAGCTTGGGACTTGAAGCTTTCTTT. This sequence encodes CASSLGLEAFF.

This rearrangement joins TRBV11-3 to TRBJ2-3; D remains ambiguous. Germline V gene data show CDR1 as SGHNT and CDR2 as YENEEA. Trimming took 3 bases from V and 2 from J, leaving 6 bases between them. The CDR3 spans 13 residues. Here the CDR3 DNA reads TGTGCCAGCAGCTTGCAGGACACAGATACGCAGTATTTT. Translating gives CASSLQDTDTQYF.

There are a few counts of this clone. J is TRBJ2-4 and V is TRBV3-1 (or the pseudogene TRBV3-2); 8 nucleotides align to TRBD2. This CDR3 is 18 amino acids long. The V gene's germline CDR1 is LGHDT and CDR2 YNNKEL (reference sequence). After removal of 5 bases from V and 3 bases from J, the junction contained 15 bases not matched to a gene. The CDR3 DNA reads as TGTGCCAGCAGCGTCTCCTTTTTTAGCGGGGCGGGCAAAAACATTCAGTACTTC. This encodes CASSVSFFSGAGKNIQYF.

The gene calls are TRBV28 and TRBJ2-4; D is unresolved. Germline loops: CDR1 MDHEN, CDR2 SYDVKM. This CDR3 region has 12 residues. The V gene lost 3 bases and the J gene lost 8 bases, with 8 bases spanning the gap. CDR3 region: CASSFGRDIQYF. DNA of the CDR3: TGTGCCAGCAGTTTCGGCCGGGACATTCAGTACTTC. Supplemented by reference TRBV28 and TRBJ2-4, the full variable domain reads DVKVTQSSRYLVKRTGEKVFLECVQDMDHENMFWYRQDPGLGLRLIYFSYDVKMKEKGDIPEGYSVSREKKERFSLILESASTNQTSMYLCASSFGRDIQYFGAGTRLSVL.

V usage is TRBV6-2 or TRBV6-3 and J usage is TRBJ2-7, with 7 bases that match TRBD1. This CDR3 is 14 amino acids long. Looked up from germline, CDR1 is MNHEY and CDR2 is SVGEGT. V dropped 2 bases and J dropped 4; count of bases not matched to a gene: 5. CDR3 residues: CASSYSRGQYEQYF. CDR3 sequence (DNA): TGTGCCAGCAGTTACAGTAGGGGGCAATACGAGCAGTACTTC.

The genes are TRBV12-3 or TRBV12-4 and TRBJ1-1, with no clear D. Trimming shortened V by 6 bases and J by 1 base, and 9 bases separated the two germline ends. The CDR3 runs to 13 residues. The CDR3 DNA follows: TGTGCCAGCAGCAGCACAGCGAACACTGAAGCTTTCTTT. It encodes CASSSTANTEAFF.